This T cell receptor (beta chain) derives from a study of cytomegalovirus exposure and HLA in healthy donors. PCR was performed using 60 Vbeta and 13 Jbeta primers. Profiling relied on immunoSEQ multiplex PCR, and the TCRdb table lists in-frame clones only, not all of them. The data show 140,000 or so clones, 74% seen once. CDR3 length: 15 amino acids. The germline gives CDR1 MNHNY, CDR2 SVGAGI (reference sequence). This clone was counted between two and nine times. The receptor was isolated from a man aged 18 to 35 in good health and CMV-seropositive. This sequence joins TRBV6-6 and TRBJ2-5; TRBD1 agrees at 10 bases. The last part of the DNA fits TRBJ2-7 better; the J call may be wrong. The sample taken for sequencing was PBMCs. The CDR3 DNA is TGTGCCAGCAGTTCGATGACAGGGGGCCCTTACGAGCAGTACTTC. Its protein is CASSSMTGGPYEQYF.